Detailed here is one TCR beta chain. Its binding antigen is unknown. The junction departs from germline at one end; a sequencing error may be responsible. This specimen belongs to a study of shared clonotypes between healthy human individuals (TCRdb year 2020). A note on the overall study: The cohort included a few men and two women between 18 and 49 years of age. To estimate repertoire size and how much clonotype sharing occurs between individuals, the study deeply sequenced the blood TCR repertoires of five healthy adults. Leukapheresis yielded between about 0.8 and 8.9 billion PBMCs per donor. Libraries were prepared and TCR repertoires were sequenced by different laboratories using diverse techniques, in order to increase sequencing depth and limit assay-specific biases. General study outcomes and caveats: Because the study included a small number of donors, the genetic and exposure-history diversity represented was limited. Sampling was restricted to blood, and TCR repertoires in tissue are likely to differ from TCR repertoires in blood. Pairwise subsampling led to the expectation that sequencing depth would affect the degree of clonotype sharing among donors.

Using the deep immunoSEQ assay, TCR CDR3 regions were amplified from genomic DNA by multiplex PCR. Extracted genomic DNA from each cell subset was distributed evenly across all wells of several immunoSEQ 96-well plates, and each plate was treated as a replicate. For unsorted PBMC, each replicate PCR was loaded with 300 to 350 ng genomic DNA, equivalent to 25,000 to 35,000 T cell genomes. Unsorted PBMC genomic DNA was sequenced across ten immunoSEQ deep assay plates. Purified libraries were measured with a Qubit 3.0 fluorometer, size-checked on a Bioanalyzer 2100, and measured again with the KAPA Library Quantification kit. Each immunoSEQ 96-well plate was sequenced on its own single-read 150-cycle Illumina NextSeq 550 flow cell. The authors' pipeline ran thus. Because the immunoSEQ output held only junctional sequences and lacked quality scores, the filtering could not match the filtering applied to full-length reads. To assign V/J genes and CDR3, sequences were annotated against IMGT germline references using PyIR, a Python wrapper for IgBLAST v1.9. Reads with weak V/J assignments (E-value above 1e-6), missing CDR3, stop codons, out-of-frame junctions, or ambiguous translated residues were removed. V3J clonotypes were defined by identical inferred V gene, J gene, and CDR3 amino acid sequence. To compute the percentage overlap between repertoires, the number of shared unique clonotypes was divided by the size of the smaller repertoire. Richness of each repertoire was evaluated using RTK rarefaction, the Chao1 estimator, and Recon v2.1 estimates of unobserved clonotypes. As stored in TCRdb, this immuneACCESS dataset retains in-frame rearrangements with V and J assigned. A fraction of the clones does not appear; measured against another copy, unresolved V genes explain less than half of the discrepancy, and the remainder lacks a known reason. V, J and clone size are those of that table, while D and trimming were read from the DNA. This sample is represented by fewer than 500,000 clones; about 79% of them were singletons. The ten top clones hold around 13% of the sample.

The donors were healthy, HIV-negative adults with no recently reported acute infections or vaccinations. Every donor was a Caucasian adult living in Nashville, Tennessee, USA. In the unsorted samples, 85 million to 100 million PBMCs were counted, and genomic DNA was extracted using the QIAamp DNA Blood Mini kit. Blood was collected by leukapheresis, and PBMCs were isolated by Ficoll-Histopaque density gradient centrifugation and then cryopreserved in liquid nitrogen vapor phase. The CDR3 sequence holds 17 residues, the cysteine and phenylalanine included. CDR3 DNA only is kept here, 51 bases in frame from base 1. Per the germline V gene, MGHRA is the CDR1 and YSYEKL is the CDR2.

The chain is made from TRBV4-1 and TRBJ1-1; 7 central bases correspond to TRBD1. Material for sequencing was PBMCs. This TCR derives from a woman aged 40 to 55 in good health. Some clones in this sample may be carry-over from other donors' samples. In nucleotide form, the sequence is TGCGCCAGCCGCCACCAATTCCCGAGGGGGCGAGACACTGAAGCTTTCTTT. Translated, it gives CASRHQFPRGRDTEAFF.